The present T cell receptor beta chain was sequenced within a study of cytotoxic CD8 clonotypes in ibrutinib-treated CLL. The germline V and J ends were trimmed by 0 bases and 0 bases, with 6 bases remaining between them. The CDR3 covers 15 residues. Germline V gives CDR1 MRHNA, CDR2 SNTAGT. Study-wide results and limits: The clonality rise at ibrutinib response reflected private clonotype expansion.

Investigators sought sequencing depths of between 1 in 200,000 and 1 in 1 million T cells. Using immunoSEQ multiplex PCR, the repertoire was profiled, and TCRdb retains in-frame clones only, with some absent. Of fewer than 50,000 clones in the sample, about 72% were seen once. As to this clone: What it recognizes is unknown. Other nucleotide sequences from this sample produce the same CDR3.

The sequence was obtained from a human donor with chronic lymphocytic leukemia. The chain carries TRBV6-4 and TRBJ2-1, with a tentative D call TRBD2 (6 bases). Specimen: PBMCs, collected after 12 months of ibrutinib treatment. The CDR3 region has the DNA TGTGCCAGCAGTGACTCTAGCGGCTCCTACAATGAGCAGTTCTTC. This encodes CASSDSSGSYNEQFF.